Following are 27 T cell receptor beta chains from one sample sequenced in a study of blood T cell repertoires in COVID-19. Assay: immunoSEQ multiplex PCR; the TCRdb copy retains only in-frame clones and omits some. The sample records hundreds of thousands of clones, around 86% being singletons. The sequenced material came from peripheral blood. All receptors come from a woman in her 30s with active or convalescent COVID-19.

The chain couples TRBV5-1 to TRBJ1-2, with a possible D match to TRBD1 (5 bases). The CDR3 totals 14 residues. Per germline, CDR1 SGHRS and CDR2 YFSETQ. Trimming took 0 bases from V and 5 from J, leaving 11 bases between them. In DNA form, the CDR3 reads TGCGCCAGCAGCTTGGCTGTCGGGGGATATGGCTACACCTTC. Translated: CASSLAVGGYGYTF.

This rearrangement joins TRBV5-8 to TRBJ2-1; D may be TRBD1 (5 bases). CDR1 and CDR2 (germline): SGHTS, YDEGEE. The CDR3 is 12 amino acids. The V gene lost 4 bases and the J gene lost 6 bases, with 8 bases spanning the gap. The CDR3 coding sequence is TGTGCCAGCAGCAGGCAGGGCAATGAGCAGTTCTTC. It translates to CASSRQGNEQFF.

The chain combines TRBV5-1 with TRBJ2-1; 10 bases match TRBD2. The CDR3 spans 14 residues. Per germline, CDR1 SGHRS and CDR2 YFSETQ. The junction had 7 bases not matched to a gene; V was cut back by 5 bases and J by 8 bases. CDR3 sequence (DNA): TGCGCCAGCAGTTCCGGGACTAGCGTCGATGAGCAGTTCTTC. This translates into CASSSGTSVDEQFF.

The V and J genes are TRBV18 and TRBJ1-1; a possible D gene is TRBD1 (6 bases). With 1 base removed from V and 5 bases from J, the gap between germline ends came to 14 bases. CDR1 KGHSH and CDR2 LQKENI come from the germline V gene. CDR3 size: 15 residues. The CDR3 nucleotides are TGTGCCAGCTCACCACTGGGGGCGCGAGGAACTGAAGCTTTCTTT. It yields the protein CASSPLGARGTEAFF.

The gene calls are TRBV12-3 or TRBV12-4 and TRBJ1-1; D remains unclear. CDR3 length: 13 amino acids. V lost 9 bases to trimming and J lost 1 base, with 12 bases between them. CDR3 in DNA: TGTGCCAGTACACAGTCGGCGAACACTGAAGCTTTCTTT. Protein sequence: CASTQSANTEAFF.

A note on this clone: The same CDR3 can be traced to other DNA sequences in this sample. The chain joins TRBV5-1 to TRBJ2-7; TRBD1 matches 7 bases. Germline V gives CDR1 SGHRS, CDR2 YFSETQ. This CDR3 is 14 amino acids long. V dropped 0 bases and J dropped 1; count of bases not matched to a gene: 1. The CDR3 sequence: CASSLEGQSYEQYF. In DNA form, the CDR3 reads TGCGCCAGCAGCTTGGAGGGACAGTCCTACGAGCAGTACTTC.

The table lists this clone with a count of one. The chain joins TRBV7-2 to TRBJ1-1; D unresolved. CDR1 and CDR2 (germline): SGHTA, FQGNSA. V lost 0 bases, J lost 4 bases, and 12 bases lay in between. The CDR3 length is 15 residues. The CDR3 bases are TGTGCCAGCAGCTTAGCGGCCGGCTCGGGCACTGAAGCTTTCTTT. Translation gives CASSLAAGSGTEAFF.

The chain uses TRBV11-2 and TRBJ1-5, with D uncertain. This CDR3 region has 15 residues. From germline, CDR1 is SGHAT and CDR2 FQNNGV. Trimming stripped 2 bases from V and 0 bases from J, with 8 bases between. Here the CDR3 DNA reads TGTGCCAGCAGCTTATGGGAGCCTAGCAATCAGCCCCAGCATTTT. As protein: CASSLWEPSNQPQHF.

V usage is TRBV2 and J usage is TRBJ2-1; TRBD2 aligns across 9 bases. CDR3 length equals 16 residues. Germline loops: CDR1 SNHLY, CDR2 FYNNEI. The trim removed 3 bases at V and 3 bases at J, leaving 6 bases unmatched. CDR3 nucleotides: TGTGCCAGCAGTGATTTTAGCGGGAGCGGCTACAATGAGCAGTTCTTC. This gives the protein CASSDFSGSGYNEQFF.

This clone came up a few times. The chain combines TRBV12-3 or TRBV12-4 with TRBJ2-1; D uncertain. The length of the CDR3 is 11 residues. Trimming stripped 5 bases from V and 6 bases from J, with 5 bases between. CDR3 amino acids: CASSGLNEQFF. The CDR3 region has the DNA TGTGCCAGCAGTGGGCTCAATGAGCAGTTCTTC.

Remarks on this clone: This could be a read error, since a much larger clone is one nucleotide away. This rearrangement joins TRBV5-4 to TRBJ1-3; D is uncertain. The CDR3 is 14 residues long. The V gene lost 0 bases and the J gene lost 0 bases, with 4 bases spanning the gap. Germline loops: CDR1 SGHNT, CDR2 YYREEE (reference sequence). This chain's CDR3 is CASSLDSSGNTIYF. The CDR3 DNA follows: TGTGCCAGCAGCTTGGACAGCTCTGGAAACACCATATATTTT.

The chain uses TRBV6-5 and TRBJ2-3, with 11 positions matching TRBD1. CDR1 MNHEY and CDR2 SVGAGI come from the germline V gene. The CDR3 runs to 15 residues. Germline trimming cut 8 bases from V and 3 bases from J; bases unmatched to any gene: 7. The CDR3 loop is CASVDRGLGTDTQYF. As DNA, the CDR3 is TGTGCCAGCGTGGACAGGGGGCTCGGGACAGATACGCAGTATTTT.

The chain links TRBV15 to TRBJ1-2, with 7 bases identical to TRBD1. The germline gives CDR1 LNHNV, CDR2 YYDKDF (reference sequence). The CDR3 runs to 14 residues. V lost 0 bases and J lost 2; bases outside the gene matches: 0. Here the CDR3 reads CATSRETGNYGYTF. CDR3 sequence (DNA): TGTGCCACCAGCAGAGAGACAGGGAACTATGGCTACACCTTC.

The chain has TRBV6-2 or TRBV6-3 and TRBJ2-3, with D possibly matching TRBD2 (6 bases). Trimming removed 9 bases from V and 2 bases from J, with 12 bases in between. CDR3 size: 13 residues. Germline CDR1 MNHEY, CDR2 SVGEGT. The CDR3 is CASSRDFTDTQYF. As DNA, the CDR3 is TGTGCCAGTAGCAGGGACTTCACAGATACGCAGTATTTT.

This CDR3 reads CASSYVSGKYNEQFF. CDR3 sequence (DNA): TGTGCCAGCAGTTACGTCTCAGGAAAATACAATGAGCAGTTCTTC. The chain combines TRBV6-5 with TRBJ2-1, with D hard to call. The germline gives CDR1 MNHEY, CDR2 SVGAGI. The CDR3 contains 15 residues. V was trimmed by 2 bases and J by 4 bases, leaving 12 bases between them.

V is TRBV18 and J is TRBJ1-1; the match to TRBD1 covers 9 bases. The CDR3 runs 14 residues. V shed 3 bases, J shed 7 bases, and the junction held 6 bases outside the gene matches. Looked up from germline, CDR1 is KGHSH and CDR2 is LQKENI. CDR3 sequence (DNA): TGTGCCAGCTCACCGACAGGGGGAGAGATTGAAGCTTTCTTT. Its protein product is CASSPTGGEIEAFF.

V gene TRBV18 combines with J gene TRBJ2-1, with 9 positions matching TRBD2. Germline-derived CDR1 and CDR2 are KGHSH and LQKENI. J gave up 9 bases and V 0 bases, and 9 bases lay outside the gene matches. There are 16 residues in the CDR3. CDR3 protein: CASSPPGLAGSTEQFF. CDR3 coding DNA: TGTGCCAGCTCACCACCCGGTCTAGCGGGATCCACTGAGCAGTTCTTC.

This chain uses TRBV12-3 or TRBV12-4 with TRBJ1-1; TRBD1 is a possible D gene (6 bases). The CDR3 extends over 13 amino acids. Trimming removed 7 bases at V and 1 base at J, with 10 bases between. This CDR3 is CASTWTENTEAFF. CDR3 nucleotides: TGTGCCAGCACCTGGACAGAGAACACTGAAGCTTTCTTT.

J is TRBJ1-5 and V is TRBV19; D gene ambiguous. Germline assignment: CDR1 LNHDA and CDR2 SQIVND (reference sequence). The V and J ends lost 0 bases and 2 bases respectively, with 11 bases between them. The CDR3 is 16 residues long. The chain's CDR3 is CASSIDPGIGNQPQHF. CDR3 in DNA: TGTGCCAGTAGTATAGATCCGGGGATCGGCAATCAGCCCCAGCATTTT.

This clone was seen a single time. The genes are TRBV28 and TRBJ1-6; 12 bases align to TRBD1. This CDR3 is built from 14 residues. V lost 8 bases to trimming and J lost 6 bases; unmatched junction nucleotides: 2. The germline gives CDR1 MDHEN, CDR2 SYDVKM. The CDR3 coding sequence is TGTGCCAGCGGGGACAGGGGGCGTAATTCACCCCTCCACTTT. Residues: CASGDRGRNSPLHF.

CDR3 amino acids: CASSNATGTAYNEQFF. Here the CDR3 DNA reads TGTGCCAGCAGCAATGCAACCGGGACTGCTTACAATGAGCAGTTCTTC. The rearrangement uses TRBV21-1 and TRBJ2-1; the table gives TRBD2 as D, unverified against the DNA. TRBV21-1 is noted as a pseudogene. The CDR3 runs 16 residues.

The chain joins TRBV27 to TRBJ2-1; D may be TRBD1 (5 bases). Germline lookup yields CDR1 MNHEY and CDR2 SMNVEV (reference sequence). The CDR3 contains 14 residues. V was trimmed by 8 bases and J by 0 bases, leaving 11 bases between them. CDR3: CASGGASSYNEQFF. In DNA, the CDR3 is TGTGCCAGCGGTGGGGCCAGCTCCTACAATGAGCAGTTCTTC.

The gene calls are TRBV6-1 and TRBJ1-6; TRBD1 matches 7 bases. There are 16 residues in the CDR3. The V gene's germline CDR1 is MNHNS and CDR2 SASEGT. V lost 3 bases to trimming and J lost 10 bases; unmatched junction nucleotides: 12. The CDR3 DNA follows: TGTGCCAGCAGTGACTACCGGACAGGTGTGGAATCACCCCTCCACTTT. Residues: CASSDYRTGVESPLHF.

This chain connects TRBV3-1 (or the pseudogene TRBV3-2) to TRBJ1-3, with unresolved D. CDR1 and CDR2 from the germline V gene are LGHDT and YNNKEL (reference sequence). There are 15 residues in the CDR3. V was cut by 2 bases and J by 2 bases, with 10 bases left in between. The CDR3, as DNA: TGTGCCAGCAGCCAATTGCGGCAGACTGGAAACACCATATATTTT. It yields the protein CASSQLRQTGNTIYF.

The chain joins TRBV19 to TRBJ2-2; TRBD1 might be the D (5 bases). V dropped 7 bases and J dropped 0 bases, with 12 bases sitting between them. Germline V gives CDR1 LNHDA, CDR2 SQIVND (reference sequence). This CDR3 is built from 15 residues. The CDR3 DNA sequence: TGTGCCAGTACCAAGGGGAAGGCGAACACCGGGGAGCTGTTTTTT. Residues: CASTKGKANTGELFF.

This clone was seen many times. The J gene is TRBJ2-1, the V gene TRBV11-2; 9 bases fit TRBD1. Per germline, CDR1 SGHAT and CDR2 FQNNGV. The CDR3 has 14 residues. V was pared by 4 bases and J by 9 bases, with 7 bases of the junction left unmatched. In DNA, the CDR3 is TGTGCCAGCAGCTCGCTACAGGGGGCAGGTGAGCAGTTCTTC. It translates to CASSSLQGAGEQFF.

CDR3 in amino acids: CASSLEGANYGYTF. CDR3 coding DNA: TGCGCCAGCAGCTTGGAGGGGGCGAACTATGGCTACACCTTC. The chain has TRBV5-1 and TRBJ1-2; 7 bases match TRBD1. Germline values: CDR1 SGHRS, CDR2 YFSETQ. The CDR3 covers 14 residues. V was pared by 0 bases and J by 2 bases, with 1 base of the junction left unmatched.